This TCR beta chain originates from a study of CD8 T cells in ankylosing spondylitis (dated by TCRdb to about 2017). In terms of the full investigation: To find TCR variants linked to disease, the study profiled T cell receptor beta repertoires in ankylosing spondylitis patients and healthy donors. The full study cohort was made up of 25 ankylosing spondylitis patients and about a hundred healthy donors. Samples of peripheral blood were taken, and for ankylosing spondylitis patients, synovial fluid was collected as well.

The sequencer was an Illumina HiSeq 2500. TCR beta libraries were prepared by quantitative 5'-RACE with molecular barcodes. As for the original processing: A new computational method based on a probabilistic model of VDJ rearrangement was used to identify disease-linked TCR variants. TCRdb trimmed public reads at Q25 via fastp, called clones via MiXCR and kept in-frame beta chains. Rows with a matching CDR3 protein are joined into one entry that keeps the most common DNA and genes. TCRdb's processing, not the study's, gives the V and J calls here. The sample table contains approximately 140,000 distinct CDR3 sequences; only one count was recorded for 7.5% to 9.5% of them. 6% to 8% of the sample is taken by the ten largest. This clonotype has a count of ten or more. This clone's antigen is unknown. The record has no base qualities; no much larger clone is one base away. Findings and caveats that apply to the study as a whole: A TCR beta motif made up of 7 to 9 highly homologous amino acid variants appeared to be characteristic of blood from ankylosing spondylitis patients. In peripheral blood, the disease-linked clones were found at relatively low frequencies and had a CD8+ phenotype. Some of the motif variants had been reported before in the synovial fluid and blood of reactive arthritis patients, a finding that suggests common disease-initiation mechanisms. According to the report, matched synovial fluid samples from ankylosing spondylitis patients were significantly enriched for the disease-linked clones.

CDR1 and CDR2 (SGDLS, YYNGEE) derive from the germline V gene. The CDR3 runs 17 residues from the cysteine to the phenylalanine. The CDR3 DNA has 51 bases and is translated from base 1. V lost 0 bases and J lost 2 bases; the stretch between them is 16 bases long. Synovial fluid samples were matched to blood samples from the same ankylosing spondylitis patients. This TCR was sampled from a male donor with ankylosing spondylitis. The V and J segments used are TRBV9 and TRBJ2-3, with TRBD2 perhaps the D gene, on 7 matching bases. Sequencing was performed on synovial fluid, either unsorted or a sorted T cell fraction (not recorded which). In nucleotides, the sequence is TGTGCCAGCAGCGTAGAGGGGGGGGGGACATACACAGATACGCAGTATTTT. Its protein reads: CASSVEGGGTYTDTQYF. Full variable domain (CDR3 extended with the reference TRBV9 and TRBJ2-3 proteins): DSGVTQTPKHLITATGQRVTLRCSPRSGDLSVYWYQQSLDQGLQFLIQYYNGEERAKGNILERFSAQQFPDLHSELNLSSLELGDSALYFCASSVEGGGTYTDTQYFGPGTRLTVL.